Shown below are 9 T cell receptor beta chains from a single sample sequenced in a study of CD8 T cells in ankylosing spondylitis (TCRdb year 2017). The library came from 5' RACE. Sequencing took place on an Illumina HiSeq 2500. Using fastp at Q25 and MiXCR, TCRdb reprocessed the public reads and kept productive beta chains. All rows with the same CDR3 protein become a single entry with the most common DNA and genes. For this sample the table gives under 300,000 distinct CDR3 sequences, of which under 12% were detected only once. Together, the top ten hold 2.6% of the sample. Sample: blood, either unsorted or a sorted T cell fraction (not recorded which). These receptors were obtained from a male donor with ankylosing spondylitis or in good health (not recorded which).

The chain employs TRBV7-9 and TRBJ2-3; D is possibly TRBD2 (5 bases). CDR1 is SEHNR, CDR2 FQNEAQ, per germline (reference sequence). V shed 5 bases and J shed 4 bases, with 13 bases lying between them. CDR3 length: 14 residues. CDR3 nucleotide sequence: TGTGCCAGCAGCCTCGGACTGGTGGCAGATACGCAGTATTTT. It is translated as CASSLGLVADTQYF.

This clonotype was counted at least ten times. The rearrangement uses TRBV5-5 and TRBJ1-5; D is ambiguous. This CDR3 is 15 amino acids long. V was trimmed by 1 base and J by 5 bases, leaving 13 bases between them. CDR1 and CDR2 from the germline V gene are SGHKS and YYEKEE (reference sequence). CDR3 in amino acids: CASSLTPQPDQPQHF. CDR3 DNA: TGTGCCAGCAGCTTGACCCCTCAACCCGATCAGCCCCAGCATTTT.

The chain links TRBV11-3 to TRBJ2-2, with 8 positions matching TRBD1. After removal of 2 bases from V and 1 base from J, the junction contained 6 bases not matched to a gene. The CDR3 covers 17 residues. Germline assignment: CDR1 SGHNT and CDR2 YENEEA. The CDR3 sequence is CASSLFGGTGNTGELFF. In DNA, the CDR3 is TGTGCCAGCAGCTTATTTGGCGGGACAGGGAACACCGGGGAGCTGTTTTTT.

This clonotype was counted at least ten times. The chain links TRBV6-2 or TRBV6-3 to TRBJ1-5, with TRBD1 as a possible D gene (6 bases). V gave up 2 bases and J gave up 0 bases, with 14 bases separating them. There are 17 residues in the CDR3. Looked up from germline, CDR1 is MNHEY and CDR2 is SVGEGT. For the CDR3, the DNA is TGTGCCAGCAGTTACACACTACAGGGATATAGCAATCAGCCCCAGCATTTT. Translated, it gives CASSYTLQGYSNQPQHF.

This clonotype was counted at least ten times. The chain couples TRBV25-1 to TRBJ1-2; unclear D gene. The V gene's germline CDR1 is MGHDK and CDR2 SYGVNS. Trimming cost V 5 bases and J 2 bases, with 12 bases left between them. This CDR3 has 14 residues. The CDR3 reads CASSSGVGNYGYTF. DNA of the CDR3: TGTGCCAGCAGTTCGGGAGTTGGCAACTATGGCTACACCTTC.

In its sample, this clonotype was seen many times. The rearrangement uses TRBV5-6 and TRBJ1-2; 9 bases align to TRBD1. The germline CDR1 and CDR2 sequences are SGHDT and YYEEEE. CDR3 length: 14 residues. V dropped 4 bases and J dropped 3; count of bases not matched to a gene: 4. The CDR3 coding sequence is TGTGCCAGCAGCCCGGGACAGGGCTACTATGGCTACACCTTC. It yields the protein CASSPGQGYYGYTF.

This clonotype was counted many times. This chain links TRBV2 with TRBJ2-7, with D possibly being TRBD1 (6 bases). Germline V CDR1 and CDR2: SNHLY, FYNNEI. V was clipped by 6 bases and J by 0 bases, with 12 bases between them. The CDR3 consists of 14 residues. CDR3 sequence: CASRTETGSYEQYF. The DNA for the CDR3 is TGTGCCAGCAGAACAGAGACAGGCTCCTACGAGCAGTACTTC.

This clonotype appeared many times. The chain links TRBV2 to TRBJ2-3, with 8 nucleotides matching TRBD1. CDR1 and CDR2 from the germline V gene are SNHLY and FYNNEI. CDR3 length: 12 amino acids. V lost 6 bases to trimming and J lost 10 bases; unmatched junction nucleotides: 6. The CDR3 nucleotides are TGTGCCAGCAGGGCTGGGACAGGCTCGCAGTATTTT. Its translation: CASRAGTGSQYF.

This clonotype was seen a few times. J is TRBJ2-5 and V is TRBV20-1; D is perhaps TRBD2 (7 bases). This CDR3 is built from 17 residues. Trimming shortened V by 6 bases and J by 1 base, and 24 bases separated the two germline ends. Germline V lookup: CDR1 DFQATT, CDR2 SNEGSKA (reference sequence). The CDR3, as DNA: TGCAGTGCCCAAAGGGGGGGCGCACGGAACGGCCAAGAGACCCAGTACTTC. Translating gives CSAQRGGARNGQETQYF.